This passage covers 3 T cell receptor beta chains from one sample sequenced in a study of Ad26.COV2.S vaccination and SARS-CoV-2 variants. Treatment of the sample: about 20 received Ad26.COV2.S at low or high dose, single or two shots; about 5 received placebo; per-sample allocation not given. It was on day 63 after the first vaccine or placebo injection that samples were taken. Only in-frame clones appear in the TCRdb table, and some are missing; sequencing was by immunoSEQ multiplex PCR. The profile shows around 450,000 clones, 89% of them singletons. The sample consisted of peripheral blood, taken in a trial of Ad26.COV2.S vaccine versus placebo. These receptors came from a person between 18 and 60 years old who received the Ad26.COV2.S COVID-19 vaccine or a placebo.

The chain has TRBV20-1 and TRBJ2-3, with 10 bases lining up with TRBD2. Germline V gene sequence: CDR1 DFQATT, CDR2 SNEGSKA (reference sequence). The CDR3 extends over 16 amino acids. V trimming: 3 bases; J trimming: 0 bases; junction bases outside the gene matches: 6. Here the CDR3 reads CSASGLAGVSTDTQYF. CDR3 in DNA: TGCAGTGCTAGTGGGCTAGCGGGGGTAAGCACAGATACGCAGTATTTT.

A single count supports this clone. The genes are TRBV5-4 and TRBJ1-5; weak D call: TRBD1 (6 bases). Per the germline V gene, CDR1 is SGHNT and CDR2 is YYREEE (reference sequence). V shed 0 bases and J shed 6 bases, with 10 bases lying between them. The CDR3 runs 14 residues. The CDR3 reads CASSLGGAFQPQHF. The CDR3 nucleotides are TGTGCCAGCAGCTTGGGGGGGGCGTTTCAGCCCCAGCATTTT.

The chain combines TRBV7-2 with TRBJ2-1; D not resolved. The CDR3 is made up of 12 amino acids. Deletions cut 2 bases from V and 4 bases from J, with 3 bases between. Germline CDR1 is SGHTA and CDR2 is FQGNSA. The CDR3: CASSLRYNEQFF. CDR3 nucleotide sequence: TGTGCCAGCAGCTTAAGGTACAATGAGCAGTTCTTC.